This note documents a single TCR beta chain sequence. The antigen it recognizes is unknown. The junction differs from germline at one of its ends, possibly a read error. For repertoire sequencing, the TCR beta CDR3 regions were amplified from RNA transcripts. A first-round RT-PCR used HTBI primers with the Qiagen OneStep RT-PCR kit, followed by a second-round multiplex PCR, size selection and purification. Libraries were sequenced paired-end with 100 bp reads on an Illumina HiSeq2000. As for how the authors treated the data: Reads were processed with SOAPnuke, discarding reads with adapters, uncalled bases, mean Phred below 15, or no exact constant-primer or identifier match. COPE v1.2.5 was used to merge the high-quality paired reads. Each unique nucleotide sequence was treated as a clonotype, and MiTCR v1.1 was used to align the clonotypes to the IMGT TRB V, D and J references. The analysis was limited to V-J combinations with a frequency above 0.0001, which together covered more than 99% of repertoires. A TCR clonal expansion and chaos score per V-J combination was defined as the ratio of F50 clonal expansion to chaos observed in the TCRdist matrix. Welch's t-statistics and random forest were used to narrow the features down to about a dozen V-J combinations, which were then fed into a naive Bayes classifier. Thyroid-blood repertoire similarity was quantified with the Morisita-Horn index. The public reads were quality trimmed at Q25 with fastp and then assembled into clones with MiXCR by TCRdb, keeping productive beta chains. For every CDR3 protein sequence, its rows merge into one entry that carries the most common genes and DNA. TCRdb's processing, not the study's, gives the V and J calls here. This sample comprises hundreds of thousands of distinct CDR3 sequences, about 21% of them detected only once. Approximately 3.2% of the sample is taken by the ten largest.

The sample belongs to a study of Graves' ophthalmopathy and Graves' hyperthyroidism (dated by TCRdb to between 2017 and 2018). Regarding the research as a whole: Peripheral blood was collected before any treatment was given, at the time of initial diagnosis. The study used TCR beta repertoire signatures to distinguish Graves' ophthalmopathy from Graves' hyperthyroidism and to predict progression to ophthalmopathy. In total, 135 blood samples were TCR-sequenced: some 40 ophthalmopathy, approximately 75 hyperthyroidism and some 17 hyperthyroidism-to-ophthalmopathy patients. A discovery set of about 99 patients (43 ophthalmopathy, 60 or so stable hyperthyroidism) was enrolled to explore V-J signatures distinguishing ophthalmopathy from hyperthyroidism. An independent validation cohort comprised 18 to 20 hyperthyroidism patients and over 15 patients who later progressed from hyperthyroidism to ophthalmopathy. In roughly six hyperthyroidism patients, T-cell repertoires of thyroid tissue and blood were compared. After sampling, hyperthyroidism patients received methimazole starting at 30 mg daily, and ophthalmopathy patients received high-dose intravenous methylprednisolone. The 75 to 100 discovery patients were randomly split 7:3 into training and test sets. Paper-wide results and their limitations: No statistical method was used to set the sample size in advance, and the investigators knew which group each participant was assigned to. In validation, the model predicted ophthalmopathy progression with 55% to 71% sensitivity and 72.22% specificity; eleven to twelve predicted patients were CT-confirmed with GO in a median of 6.5 months. Most of the expanded thyroid clonotypes with a frequency above 0.001 were also detected in blood, and it was suggested that the thyroid immune response may be reflected by blood repertoires. In cross-validation, the 13-signature model distinguished ophthalmopathy from stable hyperthyroidism with approximately 90% sensitivity and about 81% specificity, and in the test set the corresponding values were around 78% and 73%.

A patient counted as having stable hyperthyroidism if there was no progression to ophthalmopathy within 18 months of follow-up. The hyperthyroidism patients were 18 to 65 years old and newly diagnosed, with a disease duration of less than 2 months. Patients with other autoimmune diseases, uncontrolled infections, pregnancy or lactation were excluded. Diagnosis relied on clinical symptoms, serum thyroxine, TRAb, thyroid ultrasound and orbital computed tomography. Using Ficoll-Paque density gradient centrifugation, PBMCs were isolated from 8.5 to 10 ml of fresh peripheral blood. Trizol reagent was used to extract the total RNA, and its quality was then checked on an Agilent 2100 Bioanalyzer. The CDR3 starts with the cysteine, ends with the phenylalanine, and has 14 residues. The kept DNA is CDR3 alone, 42 bases in frame from the first base. CDR1 and CDR2, looked up from the germline V gene, are MNHNS and SASEGT.

The specimen sequenced was peripheral blood. The rearranged segments are TRBV6-1 and TRBJ1-5; a weak D assignment points to TRBD1 (6 bases agree). The source is a woman between 18 and 29 years old with stable Graves' hyperthyroidism. Donor details come from another sample of the same person, matched by shared clones. The CDR3: CSSSGPTGIQPQHF. The base sequence is TGTTCCAGCAGTGGACCTACAGGGATTCAGCCCCAGCATTTT.